This TCR beta chain was identified in a study of early T cells in non-severe SARS-CoV-2 infection. Across the whole study: Bulk RNA isolated from unsorted whole blood underwent sequencing; chains were not paired.

Germline V gene data show CDR1 as SGHVS and CDR2 as FNYEAQ. V dropped 6 bases and J dropped 3; count of bases not matched to a gene: 3. This CDR3 contains 13 residues. Study-wide points: Private and CD4 specificities were missed by VDJdb matching, which favored anti-spike CD8 responses.

Via MiXCR, TCRdb re-called the 5' RACE reads, giving one row per CDR3 protein. Of roughly 60,000 distinct CDR3 sequences listed, around 14% were seen once; the top ten hold 4% to 5%. This clonotype was observed many times. Its antigen is unknown. This chain joins TRBV7-6 and TRBJ1-1; 8 bases agree with TRBD1. This sequence originates from an adult who was a healthcare worker with PCR-confirmed SARS-CoV-2 infection or an uninfected control (not recorded which). Sequenced: whole blood. The CDR3 loop is CASSQQGDTEAFF. CDR3 bases: TGTGCCAGCAGTCAACAGGGGGACACTGAAGCTTTCTTT.